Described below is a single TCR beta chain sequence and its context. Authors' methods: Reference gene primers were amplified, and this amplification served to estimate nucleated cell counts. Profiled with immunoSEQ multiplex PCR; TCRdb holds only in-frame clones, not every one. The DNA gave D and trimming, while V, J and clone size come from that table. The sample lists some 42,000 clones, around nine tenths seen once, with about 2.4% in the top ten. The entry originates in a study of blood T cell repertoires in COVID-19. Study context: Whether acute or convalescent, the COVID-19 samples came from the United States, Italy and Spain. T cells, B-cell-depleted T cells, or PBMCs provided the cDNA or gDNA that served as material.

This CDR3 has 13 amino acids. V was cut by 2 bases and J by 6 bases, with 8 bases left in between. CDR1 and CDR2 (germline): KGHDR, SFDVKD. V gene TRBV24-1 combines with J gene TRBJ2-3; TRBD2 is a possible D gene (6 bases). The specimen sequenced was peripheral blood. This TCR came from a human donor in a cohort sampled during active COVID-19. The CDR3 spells CATSDSGRDTQYF. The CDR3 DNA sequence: TGTGCCACCAGTGATTCAGGGAGGGATACGCAGTATTTT.